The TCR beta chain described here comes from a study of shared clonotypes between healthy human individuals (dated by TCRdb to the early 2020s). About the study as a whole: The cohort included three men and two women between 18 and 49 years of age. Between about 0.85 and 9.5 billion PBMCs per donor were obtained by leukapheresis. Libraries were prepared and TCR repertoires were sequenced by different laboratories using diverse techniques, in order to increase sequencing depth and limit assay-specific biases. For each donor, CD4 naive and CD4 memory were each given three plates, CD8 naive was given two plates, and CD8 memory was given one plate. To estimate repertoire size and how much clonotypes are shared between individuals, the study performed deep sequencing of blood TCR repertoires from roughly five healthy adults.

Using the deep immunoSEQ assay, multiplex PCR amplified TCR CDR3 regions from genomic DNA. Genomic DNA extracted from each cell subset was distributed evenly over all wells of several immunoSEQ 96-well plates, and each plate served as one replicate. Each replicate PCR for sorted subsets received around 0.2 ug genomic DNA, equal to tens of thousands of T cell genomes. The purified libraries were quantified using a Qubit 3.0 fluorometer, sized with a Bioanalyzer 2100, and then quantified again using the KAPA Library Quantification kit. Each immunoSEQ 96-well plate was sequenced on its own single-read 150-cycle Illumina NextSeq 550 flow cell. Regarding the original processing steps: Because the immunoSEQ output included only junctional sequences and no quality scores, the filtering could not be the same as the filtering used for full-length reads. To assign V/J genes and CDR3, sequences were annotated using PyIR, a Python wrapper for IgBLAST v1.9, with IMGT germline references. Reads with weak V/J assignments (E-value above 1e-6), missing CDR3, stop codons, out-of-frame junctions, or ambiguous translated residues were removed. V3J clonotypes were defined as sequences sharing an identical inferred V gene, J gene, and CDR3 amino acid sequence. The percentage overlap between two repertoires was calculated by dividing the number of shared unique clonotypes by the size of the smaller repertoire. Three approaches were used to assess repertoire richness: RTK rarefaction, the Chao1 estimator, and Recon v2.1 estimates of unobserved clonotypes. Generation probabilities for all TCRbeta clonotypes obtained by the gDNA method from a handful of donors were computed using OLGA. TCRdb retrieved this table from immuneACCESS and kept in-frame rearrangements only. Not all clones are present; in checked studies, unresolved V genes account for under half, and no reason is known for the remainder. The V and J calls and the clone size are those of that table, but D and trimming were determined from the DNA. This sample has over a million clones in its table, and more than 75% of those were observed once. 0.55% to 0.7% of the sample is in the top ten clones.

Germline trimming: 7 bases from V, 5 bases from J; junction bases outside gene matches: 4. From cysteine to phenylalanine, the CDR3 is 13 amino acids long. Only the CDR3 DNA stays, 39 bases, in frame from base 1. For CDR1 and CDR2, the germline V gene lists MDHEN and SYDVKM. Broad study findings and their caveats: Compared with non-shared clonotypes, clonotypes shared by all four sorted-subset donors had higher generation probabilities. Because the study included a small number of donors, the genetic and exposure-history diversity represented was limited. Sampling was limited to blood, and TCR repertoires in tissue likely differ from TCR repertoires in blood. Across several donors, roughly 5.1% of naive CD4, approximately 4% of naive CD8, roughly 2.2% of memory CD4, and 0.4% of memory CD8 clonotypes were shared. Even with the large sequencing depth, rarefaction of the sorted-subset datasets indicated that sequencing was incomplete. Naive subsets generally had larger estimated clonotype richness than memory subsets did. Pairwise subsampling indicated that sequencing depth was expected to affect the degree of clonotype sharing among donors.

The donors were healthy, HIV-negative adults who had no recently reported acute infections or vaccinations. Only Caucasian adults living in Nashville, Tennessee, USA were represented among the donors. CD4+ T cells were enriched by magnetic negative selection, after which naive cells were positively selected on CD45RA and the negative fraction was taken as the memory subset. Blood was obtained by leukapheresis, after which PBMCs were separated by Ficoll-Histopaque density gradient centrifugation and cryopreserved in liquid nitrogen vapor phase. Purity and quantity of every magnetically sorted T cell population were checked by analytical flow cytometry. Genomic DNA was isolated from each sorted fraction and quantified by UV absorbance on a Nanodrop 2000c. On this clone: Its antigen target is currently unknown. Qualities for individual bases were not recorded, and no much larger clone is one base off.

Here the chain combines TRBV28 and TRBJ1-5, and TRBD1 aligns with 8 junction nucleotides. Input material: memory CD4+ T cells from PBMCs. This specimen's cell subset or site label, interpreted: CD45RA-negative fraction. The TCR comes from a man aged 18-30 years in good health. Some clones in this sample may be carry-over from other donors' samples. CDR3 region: CASNRGLDQPQHF. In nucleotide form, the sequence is TGTGCCAGCAACAGGGGGTTGGATCAGCCCCAGCATTTT.